A selection of T cell receptor beta chains follows, all from one sample in a study of blood T cell repertoires in COVID-19. Produced via immunoSEQ multiplex PCR; TCRdb's table is partial and in-frame only. The data contain about 76,000 clones, about 85% of them singletons. Sequencing was performed on peripheral blood. These receptors came from a man aged 55 to 70 with COVID-19, enrolled during active disease. CDR3s include the opening cysteine and the closing phenylalanine or tryptophan. Each record gives: V gene, J gene, D gene, clone size, CDR3 protein, CDR3 DNA. D genes are given only for firm matches. Clone size is given for some rows only: seen once, a few or many times, or a class if the clone is expanded.

V gene: TRBV11-1; J gene: TRBJ1-1; D gene: .; clone size: .; CDR3 protein: CASSRDRLNTEAFF; CDR3 DNA: TGTGCCAGCAGCCGCGACAGGTTAAACACTGAAGCTTTCTTT
V gene: TRBV30; J gene: TRBJ2-3; D gene: TRBD2; clone size: .; CDR3 protein: CAWSTGGVRGTQYF; CDR3 DNA: TGTGCCTGGAGTACCGGGGGGGTCCGGGGTACGCAGTATTTT
V gene: TRBV7-9; J gene: TRBJ2-2; D gene: TRBD1; clone size: .; CDR3 protein: CATQTGTNTGELFF; CDR3 DNA: TGTGCCACCCAGACAGGGACCAACACCGGGGAGCTGTTTTTT
V gene: TRBV5-1; J gene: TRBJ1-3; D gene: .; clone size: .; CDR3 protein: CASSQQGQGNTIYF; CDR3 DNA: TGCGCCAGCAGCCAACAGGGTCAGGGAAACACCATATATTTT
V gene: TRBV27; J gene: TRBJ2-2; D gene: .; clone size: .; CDR3 protein: CASSWAWDTGELFF; CDR3 DNA: TGTGCCAGCAGTTGGGCTTGGGACACCGGGGAGCTGTTTTTT
V gene: TRBV30; J gene: TRBJ1-3; D gene: .; clone size: .; CDR3 protein: CAWTRRSSGNTIYF; CDR3 DNA: TGTGCCTGGACCAGACGGAGCTCTGGAAACACCATATATTTT
V gene: TRBV30; J gene: TRBJ1-4; D gene: TRBD1; clone size: .; CDR3 protein: CAWSVKSGGREKLFF; CDR3 DNA: TGTGCCTGGAGTGTAAAGTCAGGGGGGAGGGAAAAACTGTTTTTT
V gene: TRBV7-3; J gene: TRBJ2-2; D gene: TRBD2; clone size: .; CDR3 protein: CASSPNNAGAGELFF; CDR3 DNA: TGTGCCAGCAGCCCTAACAACGCGGGGGCCGGGGAGCTGTTTTTT
V gene: TRBV19; J gene: TRBJ2-3; D gene: TRBD2; clone size: .; CDR3 protein: CASSPRGGSGGDTQYF; CDR3 DNA: TGTGCCAGTAGTCCTCGCGGGGGGTCGGGGGGAGATACGCAGTATTTT
V gene: TRBV27; J gene: TRBJ2-1; D gene: TRBD2; clone size: once; CDR3 protein: CASSFRLAGTSSYNEQFF; CDR3 DNA: TGTGCCAGCAGTTTTCGACTAGCGGGGACGAGCTCCTACAATGAGCAGTTCTTC
V gene: TRBV6-2/TRBV6-3; J gene: TRBJ1-3; D gene: .; clone size: .; CDR3 protein: CASSYARSLSGNTIYF; CDR3 DNA: TGTGCCAGCAGTTATGCGCGAAGCCTCTCTGGAAACACCATATATTTT
V gene: TRBV12-3/TRBV12-4; J gene: TRBJ1-1; D gene: .; clone size: .; CDR3 protein: CASSSGGGLWAFF; CDR3 DNA: TGTGCCAGCAGTTCTGGGGGGGGCCTGTGGGCTTTCTTT
V gene: TRBV6-6; J gene: TRBJ2-7; D gene: .; clone size: .; CDR3 protein: CASSNGQTYEQYF; CDR3 DNA: TGTGCCAGCAGTAACGGACAAACCTACGAGCAGTACTTC
V gene: TRBV11-2; J gene: TRBJ1-1; D gene: TRBD1; clone size: .; CDR3 protein: CASSFGQGLMNTEAFF; CDR3 DNA: TGTGCCAGCAGCTTCGGACAGGGGCTTATGAACACTGAAGCTTTCTTT
V gene: TRBV5-1; J gene: TRBJ1-6; D gene: .; clone size: .; CDR3 protein: CASSLASSYNSPLHF; CDR3 DNA: TGCGCCAGCAGCTTGGCCAGCTCCTATAATTCACCCCTCCACTTT
V gene: TRBV30; J gene: TRBJ1-1; D gene: .; clone size: .; CDR3 protein: CAWAQWGGTGKDTEAFF; CDR3 DNA: TGTGCCTGGGCTCAATGGGGCGGGACGGGAAAGGACACTGAAGCTTTCTTT
V gene: TRBV19; J gene: TRBJ2-2; D gene: TRBD1; clone size: .; CDR3 protein: CASSIRLGTGGRVTTGELFF; CDR3 DNA: TGTGCCAGTAGTATCAGACTCGGGACAGGGGGCAGGGTAACCACCGGGGAGCTGTTTTTT
V gene: TRBV2; J gene: TRBJ1-2; D gene: TRBD1; clone size: .; CDR3 protein: CASMDQTGPYGYTF; CDR3 DNA: TGTGCCAGCATGGACCAGACAGGGCCCTATGGCTACACCTTC
V gene: TRBV4-2; J gene: TRBJ2-7; D gene: .; clone size: .; CDR3 protein: CASSQDLRTGSSYEQYF; CDR3 DNA: TGTGCCAGCAGCCAAGACTTGCGTACAGGGAGCAGTTACGAGCAGTACTTC
V gene: TRBV5-1; J gene: TRBJ2-1; D gene: .; clone size: .; CDR3 protein: CASSSGASSYNEQFF; CDR3 DNA: TGCGCCAGCAGCTCGGGAGCAAGCTCCTACAATGAGCAGTTCTTC
V gene: TRBV19; J gene: TRBJ1-1; D gene: TRBD1; clone size: .; CDR3 protein: CASSILRGQGFGTEAFF; CDR3 DNA: TGTGCCAGTAGTATCCTCAGGGGGCAGGGATTTGGTACTGAAGCTTTCTTT
V gene: TRBV5-4; J gene: TRBJ2-2; D gene: TRBD1; clone size: .; CDR3 protein: CASRNRGANTGELFF; CDR3 DNA: TGTGCCAGCAGGAACAGGGGCGCGAACACCGGGGAGCTGTTTTTT
V gene: TRBV7-3; J gene: TRBJ2-5; D gene: .; clone size: .; CDR3 protein: CASSPKIGLGETQYF; CDR3 DNA: TGTGCCAGCAGCCCCAAGATTGGGCTCGGTGAGACCCAGTACTTC
V gene: TRBV2; J gene: TRBJ2-5; D gene: TRBD1; clone size: .; CDR3 protein: CASRTLGQPQETQYF; CDR3 DNA: TGTGCCAGCAGGACGCTGGGACAGCCACAAGAGACCCAGTACTTC
V gene: TRBV18; J gene: TRBJ2-1; D gene: .; clone size: once; CDR3 protein: CASSPEVFEQFF; CDR3 DNA: TGTGCCAGCTCACCAGAGGTGTTTGAGCAGTTCTTC
V gene: TRBV18; J gene: TRBJ1-1; D gene: .; clone size: .; CDR3 protein: CASSPPRGEGTEAFF; CDR3 DNA: TGTGCCAGCTCACCACCACGTGGGGAGGGTACTGAAGCTTTCTTT
V gene: TRBV7-9; J gene: TRBJ1-2; D gene: .; clone size: few; CDR3 protein: CASSLERGSNGYTF; CDR3 DNA: TGTGCCAGCAGCTTAGAAAGGGGGTCCAATGGCTACACCTTC
V gene: TRBV29-1; J gene: TRBJ2-5; D gene: TRBD1; clone size: .; CDR3 protein: CSVERDRVFETQYF; CDR3 DNA: TGCAGCGTTGAGAGGGACAGGGTATTTGAGACCCAGTACTTC
V gene: TRBV5-4; J gene: TRBJ2-2; D gene: .; clone size: .; CDR3 protein: CASSLAGGSNTGELFF; CDR3 DNA: TGTGCCAGCAGCTTGGCCGGGGGATCGAACACCGGGGAGCTGTTTTTT
V gene: TRBV5-4; J gene: TRBJ2-2; D gene: TRBD1; clone size: .; CDR3 protein: CASSSGTGGNTGELFF; CDR3 DNA: TGTGCCAGCAGCTCCGGGACAGGGGGCAACACCGGGGAGCTGTTTTTT
V gene: TRBV2; J gene: TRBJ2-7; D gene: TRBD2; clone size: .; CDR3 protein: CASSGGLAGPLISLREQYF; CDR3 DNA: TGTGCCAGCAGTGGAGGACTAGCGGGCCCTCTGATCTCCCTACGCGAGCAGTACTTC
V gene: TRBV4-1; J gene: TRBJ2-7; D gene: TRBD1; clone size: .; CDR3 protein: CASSPGTGVYEQYF; CDR3 DNA: TGCGCCAGCAGTCCCGGGACAGGGGTCTACGAGCAGTACTTC
V gene: TRBV18; J gene: TRBJ2-3; D gene: TRBD1; clone size: .; CDR3 protein: CASSPSGGNTDTQYF; CDR3 DNA: TGTGCCAGCTCACCATCAGGGGGTAATACAGATACGCAGTATTTT
V gene: TRBV7-9; J gene: TRBJ2-5; D gene: TRBD2; clone size: .; CDR3 protein: CASSPSSGTSGGETQYF; CDR3 DNA: TGTGCCAGCAGCCCCTCCTCTGGTACTAGCGGGGGAGAGACCCAGTACTTC
V gene: TRBV23-1; J gene: TRBJ2-2; D gene: TRBD2; clone size: .; CDR3 protein: CASSQYGGRRNTGELFF; CDR3 DNA: TGCGCCAGCAGTCAATACGGGGGGAGAAGAAACACCGGGGAGCTGTTTTTT
V gene: TRBV7-9; J gene: TRBJ2-3; D gene: TRBD2; clone size: .; CDR3 protein: CASSLMVAGDVDTQYF; CDR3 DNA: TGTGCCAGCAGTCTTATGGTGGCGGGAGATGTAGATACGCAGTATTTT
V gene: TRBV10-3; J gene: TRBJ1-2; D gene: TRBD1; clone size: .; CDR3 protein: CAITAGQERGYTF; CDR3 DNA: TGTGCCATAACGGCGGGACAGGAACGGGGCTACACCTTC
V gene: TRBV29-1; J gene: TRBJ2-2; D gene: .; clone size: .; CDR3 protein: CSGGGPGEFGSGELFF; CDR3 DNA: TGCAGCGGGGGAGGCCCCGGGGAGTTCGGATCCGGGGAGCTGTTTTTT
V gene: TRBV10-1; J gene: TRBJ1-5; D gene: TRBD1; clone size: .; CDR3 protein: CASRKTPGQGRQPQHF; CDR3 DNA: TGCGCCAGCAGGAAGACCCCGGGACAGGGACGGCAGCCCCAGCATTTT
V gene: TRBV6-1; J gene: TRBJ2-2; D gene: TRBD1; clone size: .; CDR3 protein: CASSDGQGGKGELFF; CDR3 DNA: TGTGCCAGCAGTGACGGACAGGGGGGAAAAGGGGAGCTGTTTTTT
V gene: TRBV30; J gene: TRBJ1-6; D gene: .; clone size: few; CDR3 protein: CAWNGMYSPLHF; CDR3 DNA: TGTGCCTGGAACGGGATGTATTCACCCCTCCACTTT
V gene: TRBV5-1; J gene: TRBJ2-2; D gene: .; clone size: .; CDR3 protein: CARSLGGTGNTGELFF; CDR3 DNA: TGCGCCCGCAGCCTGGGGGGGACAGGGAACACCGGGGAGCTGTTTTTT
V gene: TRBV6-6; J gene: TRBJ2-4; D gene: TRBD2; clone size: .; CDR3 protein: CASTIRGDIQYF; CDR3 DNA: TGTGCCAGCACTATCCGGGGGGATATTCAGTACTTC
V gene: TRBV10-1; J gene: TRBJ1-3; D gene: .; clone size: once; CDR3 protein: CANDKGKYSSGNTIYF; CDR3 DNA: TGCGCCAACGACAAAGGCAAATACTCCTCTGGAAACACCATATATTTT
V gene: TRBV6-5; J gene: TRBJ1-6; D gene: .; clone size: .; CDR3 protein: CASSPRDGTGSPLHF; CDR3 DNA: TGTGCCAGCAGTCCCCGGGACGGCACAGGGTCACCCCTCCACTTT
V gene: TRBV14; J gene: TRBJ1-1; D gene: TRBD1; clone size: .; CDR3 protein: CASSQAARDRASEAFF; CDR3 DNA: TGTGCCAGCAGCCAAGCGGCCCGGGACAGGGCCTCTGAAGCTTTCTTT